A single sample is the source of the 26 T cell receptor beta chains below, sequenced in a study of blood T cell repertoires in COVID-19. The data were produced by immunoSEQ multiplex PCR, yet TCRdb's version contains in-frame clones alone and is incomplete. The data show under 300,000 clones, approximately 83% seen once. What was sequenced was PBMCs or T cells enriched from blood (not recorded which). These receptors originate from a woman aged 45-59 years who had recovered from COVID-19.

The chain couples TRBV5-1 to TRBJ2-3; 14 bases match TRBD2. Germline-derived CDR1 and CDR2 are SGHRS and YFSETQ. This CDR3 has 18 residues. After removal of 5 bases from V and 4 bases from J, the junction contained 12 bases not matched to a gene. The CDR3 coding sequence is TGCGCCAGCAGTCTTTCCGGGACTAGCGGGAGATTAGCAGATACGCAGTATTTT. Residues: CASSLSGTSGRLADTQYF.

The V gene is TRBV21-1, the J gene TRBJ2-5; TRBD2 is the table's D call and was not checked against the DNA. TRBV21-1 is designated a pseudogene. The CDR3 has 18 residues. The CDR3: CASSKGLAGVTVTETQYF. The CDR3, as DNA: TGTGCCAGCAGCAAAGGCCTAGCGGGAGTAACAGTTACGGAGACCCAGTACTTC.

The J gene is TRBJ2-1, the V gene TRBV7-3, with TRBD1 as a possible D gene (6 bases). This CDR3 contains 14 residues. The V end lost 1 base, the J end lost 5 bases, and 9 bases lay between the germline ends. Germline-derived CDR1 and CDR2 are SGHTA and FQGTGA. The CDR3 DNA sequence: TGTGCCAGCAGCTTAATGTCAGGGGACAATGAGCAGTTCTTC. Protein product: CASSLMSGDNEQFF.

This sequence joins TRBV7-9 and TRBJ2-5; TRBD1 is a possible D gene (5 bases). This CDR3 region has 14 residues. The V gene lost 5 bases and the J gene lost 2 bases, with 12 bases spanning the gap. Looked up from germline, CDR1 is SEHNR and CDR2 is FQNEAQ (reference sequence). The CDR3 nucleotides are TGTGCCAGCAGCCCCGGACCAGGGCAAGAGACCCAGTACTTC. Its translation: CASSPGPGQETQYF.

The chain employs TRBV5-1 and TRBJ2-3, with TRBD1 as a possible D gene (5 bases). CDR3 length: 15 residues. Trimming shortened V by 1 base and J by 0 bases, and 9 bases separated the two germline ends. Germline assignment: CDR1 SGHRS and CDR2 YFSETQ. In DNA, the CDR3 is TGCGCCAGCAGCTTGCTACAGGTTAGCACAGATACGCAGTATTTT. Amino acid sequence: CASSLLQVSTDTQYF.

The chain combines TRBV5-5 with TRBJ1-5; perhaps TRBD1 as D (6 bases). CDR3 length: 15 amino acids. Germline V CDR1 and CDR2: SGHKS, YYEKEE (reference sequence). The ends were cut back, 4 bases at V and 4 bases at J, with 15 bases in the middle. Here the CDR3 reads CASSPLGQGNQPQHF. The CDR3 DNA reads TGTGCCAGCAGCCCTCTAGGGCAGGGGAATCAGCCCCAGCATTTT.

This chain's CDR3 is CASSFSGELFF. The CDR3 DNA reads as TGTGCCAGCAGCTTTAGCGGGGAGCTGTTTTTT. The chain combines TRBV5-6 with TRBJ2-2; no reliable D call. The V gene lost 2 bases and the J gene lost 7 bases, with 3 bases spanning the gap. There are 11 residues in the CDR3. The germline V gene encodes CDR1 SGHDT and CDR2 YYEEEE. The full variable domain, rest sourced from reference TRBV5-6 and TRBJ2-2, is DAGVTQSPTHLIKTRGQQVTLRCSPKSGHDTVSWYQQALGQGPQFIFQYYEEEERQRGNFPDRFSGHQFPNYSSELNVNALLLGDSALYLCASSFSGELFFGEGSRLTVL.

This sequence joins TRBV5-1 and TRBJ2-5; maybe TRBD2 (5 bases). The germline V gene has CDR1 SGHRS and CDR2 YFSETQ. The V end was cut by 0 bases, the J end by 6 bases, with 18 bases between. CDR3 size: 16 residues. The CDR3 coding sequence is TGCGCCAGCAGCTTGGCCATGATGTACGGGGAAAAGACCCAGTACTTC. It specifies CASSLAMMYGEKTQYF.

This sequence joins TRBV5-5 and TRBJ2-3; weak D call: TRBD1 (6 bases). Between the trimmed V and J ends, which lost 0 bases and 1 base, there was a span of 12 bases. The CDR3 is made up of 16 amino acids. Germline V CDR1 and CDR2: SGHKS, YYEKEE (reference sequence). The CDR3 DNA is TGTGCCAGCAGCTTGGCTAGGGGGATTCGCACAGATACGCAGTATTTT. Amino acids: CASSLARGIRTDTQYF. The variable domain in full, with the rest retrieved from reference TRBV5-5 and TRBJ2-3, is DAGVTQSPTHLIKTRGQQVTLRCSPISGHKSVSWYQQVLGQGPQFIFQYYEKEERGRGNFPDRFSARQFPNYSSELNVNALLLGDSALYLCASSLARGIRTDTQYFGPGTRLTVL.

The CDR3 DNA reads as TGTGCCATCAGTGTAGCCAGGGATTCGGCTGGCTACACCTTC. It translates to CAISVARDSAGYTF. The chain has TRBV10-3 and TRBJ1-2, with D tentatively TRBD1 (5 bases). This CDR3 region has 14 residues. Germline-derived CDR1 and CDR2 are ENHRY and SYGVKD. The V and J ends lost 4 bases and 7 bases respectively, with 16 bases between them.

This clone was seen just once. V and J are TRBV9 and TRBJ2-2; TRBD1 might be the D (6 bases). The CDR3 has 15 amino acids. Germline lookup yields CDR1 SGDLS and CDR2 YYNGEE. V lost 1 base and J 4 bases, leaving 11 bases between the germline ends. CDR3 loop: CASSVYRDLTGELFF. CDR3 DNA: TGTGCCAGCAGCGTATACAGGGACCTCACCGGGGAGCTGTTTTTT.

V gene TRBV9 combines with J gene TRBJ2-1; D gene uncertain. In germline, CDR1 is SGDLS, CDR2 YYNGEE. V was trimmed by 0 bases and J by 8 bases, leaving 15 bases between them. The CDR3 runs to 15 residues. CDR3 in amino acids: CASSVEVHPHYEQFF. The CDR3, as DNA: TGTGCCAGCAGCGTAGAAGTCCACCCACATTATGAGCAGTTCTTC.

This sequence joins TRBV2 and TRBJ2-7, with D unresolved. This CDR3 has 11 residues. The germline V gene encodes CDR1 SNHLY and CDR2 FYNNEI. Trimming cost V 2 bases and J 5 bases, with 4 bases left between them. The CDR3 sequence is CASSEIDEQYF. CDR3 DNA: TGTGCCAGCAGTGAAATAGACGAGCAGTACTTC.

This clone appeared a few times. The chain is built from TRBV6-5 and TRBJ1-5; D remains ambiguous. The CDR3 runs 16 residues. Trimming removed 2 bases at V and 7 bases at J, with 18 bases between. Germline CDR1 MNHEY, CDR2 SVGAGI. The CDR3 DNA is TGTGCCAGCAGTTACAGCTACGGACCGGGGAGCCAGCCCCAGCATTTT. Protein product: CASSYSYGPGSQPQHF.

This chain joins TRBV20-1 and TRBJ1-5; 10 bases align to TRBD1. CDR1 and CDR2 from the germline V gene are DFQATT and SNEGSKA (reference sequence). This CDR3 contains 14 residues. V trimming: 3 bases; J trimming: 3 bases; junction bases outside the gene matches: 2. Written as DNA, the CDR3 is TGCAGTGCTAGTCGACAGGGGGCCAATCAGCCCCAGCATTTT. It translates to CSASRQGANQPQHF.

This clone was seen only once. The V gene is TRBV18, the J gene TRBJ1-6; no firm D call. Trimming shortened V by 0 bases and J by 9 bases, and 12 bases separated the two germline ends. The CDR3 has 15 residues. The V gene's germline CDR1 is KGHSH and CDR2 LQKENI. CDR3 sequence reads: CASSPPEGDGSPLHF. In nucleotides, the CDR3 is TGTGCCAGCTCACCACCGGAGGGAGACGGTTCACCCCTCCACTTT.

This clone appeared a single time. This sequence joins TRBV24-1 and TRBJ2-3; TRBD2 is a possible D gene (6 bases). Germline V lookup: CDR1 KGHDR, CDR2 SFDVKD. Between the trimmed V and J ends, which lost 9 bases and 0 bases, there was a span of 12 bases. The CDR3 is 14 amino acids. For the CDR3, the DNA is TGTGCCACCCAGAGGGGAGGAAGCACAGATACGCAGTATTTT. Translation gives CATQRGGSTDTQYF.

V is TRBV28 and J is TRBJ2-1, with 10 positions matching TRBD2. V lost 6 bases, J lost 6 bases, and 8 bases stayed unmatched. Germline V gene sequence: CDR1 MDHEN, CDR2 SYDVKM. This CDR3 comprises 15 residues. The CDR3 loop reads CASSPGTSVSNEQFF. CDR3 nucleotides: TGTGCCAGCAGCCCCGGGACTAGCGTGTCCAATGAGCAGTTCTTC.

V and J are TRBV5-1 and TRBJ2-7; tentatively, D is TRBD1 (5 bases). The CDR3 extends over 14 amino acids. The ends were cut back, 1 base at V and 5 bases at J, with 13 bases in the middle. The V gene's germline CDR1 is SGHRS and CDR2 YFSETQ. CDR3 amino acids: CASSLSVGRDEQYF. Written as DNA, the CDR3 is TGCGCCAGCAGCTTGTCGGTGGGCAGGGACGAGCAGTACTTC.

This clone was recorded a few times. V and J are TRBV9 and TRBJ1-4, with D tentatively TRBD1 (6 bases). The germline V gene encodes CDR1 SGDLS and CDR2 YYNGEE. This CDR3 contains 13 residues. V dropped 7 bases and J dropped 5 bases, with 12 bases sitting between them. In DNA form, the CDR3 reads TGTGCCAGCTCGGGACACCTAAATGAAAAACTGTTTTTT. Translating it yields CASSGHLNEKLFF.

This sequence joins TRBV6-5 and TRBJ2-5, with 7 bases that match TRBD1. Germline-derived CDR1 and CDR2 are MNHEY and SVGAGI. CDR3 length equals 14 residues. J lost 7 bases, V lost 6 bases, and 11 bases had no gene match. As DNA, the CDR3 is TGTGCCAGCAGAGGGGACAGCGGCCACGGGACCCAGTACTTC. This encodes CASRGDSGHGTQYF.

This rearrangement joins TRBV5-6 to TRBJ1-1, with D maybe TRBD1 (5 bases). The V and J ends lost 4 bases and 3 bases respectively, with 16 bases between them. In germline, CDR1 is SGHDT, CDR2 YYEEEE. There are 15 residues in the CDR3. CDR3 sequence: CASSLGTTGYTEAFF. The CDR3 DNA sequence: TGTGCCAGCAGCCTGGGGACCACGGGGTACACTGAAGCTTTCTTT. Looking up the rest from reference TRBV5-6 and TRBJ1-1 gives the full variable domain: DAGVTQSPTHLIKTRGQQVTLRCSPKSGHDTVSWYQQALGQGPQFIFQYYEEEERQRGNFPDRFSGHQFPNYSSELNVNALLLGDSALYLCASSLGTTGYTEAFFGQGTRLTVV.

The chain joins TRBV3-1 (or the pseudogene TRBV3-2) to TRBJ2-1; TRBD2 aligns across 8 bases. Germline CDR1 is LGHDT and CDR2 is YNNKEL (reference sequence). This CDR3 has 17 residues. V gave up 6 bases and J gave up 0 bases; unmatched junction bases: 10. CDR3 bases: TGTGCCAGCAGAAACGTAAAGAGCGGGAGCTCCTACAATGAGCAGTTCTTC. Amino acid sequence: CASRNVKSGSSYNEQFF.

This clone was seen once. This specimen includes other DNA sequences encoding the same CDR3. This rearrangement joins TRBV7-9 to TRBJ2-7; 10 bases align to TRBD2. The germline gives CDR1 SEHNR, CDR2 FQNEAQ (reference sequence). CDR3 length: 14 amino acids. Trimming removed 2 bases from V and 6 bases from J; junction bases left unmatched: 4. For the CDR3, the DNA is TGTGCCAGCAGCTTACTAGCGGGAGTTTCCGAGCAGTACTTC. Its protein is CASSLLAGVSEQYF.

The rearrangement uses TRBV3-1 (or the pseudogene TRBV3-2) and TRBJ1-4, with a tentative D call TRBD1 (5 bases). The CDR3 is 14 residues long. The V end was cut by 4 bases, the J end by 5 bases, with 11 bases between. The V gene's germline CDR1 is LGHDT and CDR2 YNNKEL (reference sequence). The CDR3 region has the DNA TGTGCCAGCAGCCGACGACAGAAGAATGAAAAACTGTTTTTT. Translating it yields CASSRRQKNEKLFF.

The chain carries TRBV27 and TRBJ2-3, with TRBD2 matching 16 bases. Germline V gene lookup returns CDR1 MNHEY and CDR2 SMNVEV (reference sequence). Germline trimming cut 5 bases from V and 8 bases from J; bases unmatched to any gene: 7. The CDR3 covers 16 residues. The CDR3 loop reads CASSPGTSGRVSTQYF. CDR3 DNA: TGTGCCAGCAGTCCCGGGACTAGCGGGAGGGTTAGTACGCAGTATTTT.